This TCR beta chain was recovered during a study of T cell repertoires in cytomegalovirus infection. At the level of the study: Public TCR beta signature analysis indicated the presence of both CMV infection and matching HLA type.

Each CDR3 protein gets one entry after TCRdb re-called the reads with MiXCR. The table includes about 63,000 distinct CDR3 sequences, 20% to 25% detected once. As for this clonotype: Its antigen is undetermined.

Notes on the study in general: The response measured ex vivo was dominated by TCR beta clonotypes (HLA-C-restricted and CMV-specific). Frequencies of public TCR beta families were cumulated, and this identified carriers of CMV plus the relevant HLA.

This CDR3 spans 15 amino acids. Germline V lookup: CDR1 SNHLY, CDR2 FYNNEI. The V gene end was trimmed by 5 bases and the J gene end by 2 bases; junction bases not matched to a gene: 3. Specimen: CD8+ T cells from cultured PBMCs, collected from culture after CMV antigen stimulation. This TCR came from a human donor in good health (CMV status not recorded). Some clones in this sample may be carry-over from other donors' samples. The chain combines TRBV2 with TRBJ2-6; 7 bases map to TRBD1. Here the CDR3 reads CASSTDRAGANVLTF. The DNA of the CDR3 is TGTGCCAGCAGTACTGACAGGGCTGGGGCCAACGTCCTGACTTTC.